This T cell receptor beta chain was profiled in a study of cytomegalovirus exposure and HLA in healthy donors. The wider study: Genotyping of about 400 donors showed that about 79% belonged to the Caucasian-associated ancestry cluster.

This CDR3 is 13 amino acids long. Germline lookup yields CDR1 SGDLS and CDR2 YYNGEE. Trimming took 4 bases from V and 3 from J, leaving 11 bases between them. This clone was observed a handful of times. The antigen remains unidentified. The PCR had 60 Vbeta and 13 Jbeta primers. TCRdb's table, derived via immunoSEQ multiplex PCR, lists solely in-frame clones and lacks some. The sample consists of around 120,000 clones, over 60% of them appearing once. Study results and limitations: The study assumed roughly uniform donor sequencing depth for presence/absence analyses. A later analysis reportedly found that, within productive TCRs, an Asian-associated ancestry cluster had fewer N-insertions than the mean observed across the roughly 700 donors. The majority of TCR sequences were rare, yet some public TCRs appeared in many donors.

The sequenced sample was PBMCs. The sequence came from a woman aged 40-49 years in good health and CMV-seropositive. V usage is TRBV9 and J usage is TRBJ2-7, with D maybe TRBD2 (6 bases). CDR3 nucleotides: TGTGCCAGCAGCTCCCCGGGACTCTACGAGCAGTACTTC. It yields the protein CASSSPGLYEQYF.